This T cell receptor (beta chain) was sequenced in a study of T cell responses to AZD1222 COVID-19 vaccine. From germline, CDR1 is LNHDA and CDR2 SQIVND (reference sequence). The V gene end was trimmed by 4 bases and the J gene end by 5 bases; junction bases not matched to a gene: 8. This CDR3 region has 15 residues. Profiling relied on immunoSEQ multiplex PCR, and the TCRdb table lists in-frame clones only, not all of them. The data contain 150,000 to 180,000 clones, about 85% of them singletons. Study results and limitations: Possibly, clonal diversity was underestimated; donors were largely white British and included more females.

This clone was picked up one time. Its antigen remains unidentified. Sequences were derived from peripheral blood, sampled on day 0 of AZD1222 vaccination. The gene calls are TRBV19 and TRBJ2-5; 9 bases fit TRBD1. This TCR derives from an adult in good health. This chain's CDR3 is CASSRTTGTGETQYF. Here the CDR3 DNA reads TGTGCCAGTAGTAGGACAACCGGGACAGGGGAGACCCAGTACTTC.